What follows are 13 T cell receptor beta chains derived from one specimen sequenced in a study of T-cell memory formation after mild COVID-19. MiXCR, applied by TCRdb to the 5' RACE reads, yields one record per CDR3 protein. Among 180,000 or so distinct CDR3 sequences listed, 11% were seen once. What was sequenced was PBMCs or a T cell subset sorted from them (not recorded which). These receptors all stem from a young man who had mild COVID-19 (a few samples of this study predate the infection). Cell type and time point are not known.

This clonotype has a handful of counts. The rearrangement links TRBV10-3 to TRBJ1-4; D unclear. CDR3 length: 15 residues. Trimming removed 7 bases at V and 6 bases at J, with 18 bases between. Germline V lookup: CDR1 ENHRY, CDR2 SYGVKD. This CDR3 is CAINTREERDEKLFF. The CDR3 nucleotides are TGTGCCATCAATACTAGGGAGGAAAGGGATGAAAAACTGTTTTTT.

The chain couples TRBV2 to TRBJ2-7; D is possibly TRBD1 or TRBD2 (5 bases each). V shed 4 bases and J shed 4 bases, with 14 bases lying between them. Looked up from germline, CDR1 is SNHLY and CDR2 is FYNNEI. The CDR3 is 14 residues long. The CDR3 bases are TGTGCCAGCAGTGTCTTGGGACGGCTATACGAGCAGTACTTC. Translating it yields CASSVLGRLYEQYF.

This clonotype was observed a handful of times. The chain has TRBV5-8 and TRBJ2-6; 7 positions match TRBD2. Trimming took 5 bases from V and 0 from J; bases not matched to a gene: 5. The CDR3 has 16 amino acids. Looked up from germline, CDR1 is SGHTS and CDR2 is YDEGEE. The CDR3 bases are TGTGCCAGCAGGCGGGGGATTACCTCTGGGGCCAACGTCCTGACTTTC. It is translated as CASRRGITSGANVLTF.

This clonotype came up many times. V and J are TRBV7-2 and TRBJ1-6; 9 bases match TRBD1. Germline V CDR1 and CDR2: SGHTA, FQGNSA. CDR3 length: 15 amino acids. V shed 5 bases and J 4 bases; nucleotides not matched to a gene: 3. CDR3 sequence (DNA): TGTGCCAGCAGCGCCGGACAGGGGTATAATTCACCCCTCCACTTT. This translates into CASSAGQGYNSPLHF.

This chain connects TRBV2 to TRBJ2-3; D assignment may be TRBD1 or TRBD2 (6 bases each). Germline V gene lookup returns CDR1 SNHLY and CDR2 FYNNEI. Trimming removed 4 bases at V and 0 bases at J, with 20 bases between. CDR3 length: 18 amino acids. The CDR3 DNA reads TGTGCCAGCAGTGCAACCAAAAGGGGGGCAACTAGCACAGATACGCAGTATTTT. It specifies CASSATKRGATSTDTQYF.

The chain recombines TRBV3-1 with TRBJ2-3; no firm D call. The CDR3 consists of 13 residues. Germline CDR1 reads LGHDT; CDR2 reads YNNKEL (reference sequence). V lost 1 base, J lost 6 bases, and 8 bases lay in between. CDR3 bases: TGTGCCAGCAGCCAAGGGTTGTTTGATACGCAGTATTTT. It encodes CASSQGLFDTQYF.

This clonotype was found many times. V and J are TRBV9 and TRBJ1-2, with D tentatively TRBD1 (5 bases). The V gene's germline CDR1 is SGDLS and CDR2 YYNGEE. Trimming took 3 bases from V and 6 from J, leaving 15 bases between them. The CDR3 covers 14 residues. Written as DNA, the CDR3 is TGTGCCAGCAGCGGGGGCCAGGGTAAAAATGGCTACACCTTC. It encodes CASSGGQGKNGYTF.

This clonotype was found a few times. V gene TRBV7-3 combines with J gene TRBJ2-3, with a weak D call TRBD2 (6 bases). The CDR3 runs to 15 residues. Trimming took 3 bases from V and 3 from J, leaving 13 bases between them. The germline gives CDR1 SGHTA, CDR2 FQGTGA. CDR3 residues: CASSFAGLGTDTQYF. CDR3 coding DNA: TGTGCCAGCAGCTTCGCGGGACTCGGGACAGATACGCAGTATTTT.

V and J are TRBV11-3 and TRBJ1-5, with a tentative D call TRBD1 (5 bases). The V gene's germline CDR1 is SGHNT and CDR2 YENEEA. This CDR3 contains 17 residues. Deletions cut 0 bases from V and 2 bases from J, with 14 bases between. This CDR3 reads CASSLDLFRGGNQPQHF. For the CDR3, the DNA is TGTGCCAGCAGCTTAGATCTCTTCCGGGGGGGCAATCAGCCCCAGCATTTT.

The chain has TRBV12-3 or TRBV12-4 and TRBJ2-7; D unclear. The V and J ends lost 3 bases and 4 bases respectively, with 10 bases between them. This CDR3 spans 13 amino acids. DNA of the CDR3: TGTGCCAGCAGTTTTGGGTCCGGGTACGAGCAGTACGTC. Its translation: CASSFGSGYEQYV.

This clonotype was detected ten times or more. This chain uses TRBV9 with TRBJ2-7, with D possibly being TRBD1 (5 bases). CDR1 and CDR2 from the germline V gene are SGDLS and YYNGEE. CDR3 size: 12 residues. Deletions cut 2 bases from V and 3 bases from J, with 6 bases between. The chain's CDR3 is CASSVQGYEQYF. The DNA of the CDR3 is TGTGCCAGCAGCGTCCAGGGCTACGAGCAGTACTTC.

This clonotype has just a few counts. The CDR3 here is CASSQDPRGRTGELFF. The CDR3 DNA follows: TGCGCCAGCAGCCAAGATCCCAGGGGGCGGACCGGGGAGCTGTTTTTT. V is TRBV4-1 and J is TRBJ2-2, with 8 bases that match TRBD1. The CDR3 extends over 16 amino acids. V was pared by 0 bases and J by 5 bases, with 5 bases of the junction left unmatched. Germline V gene data show CDR1 as MGHRA and CDR2 as YSYEKL.

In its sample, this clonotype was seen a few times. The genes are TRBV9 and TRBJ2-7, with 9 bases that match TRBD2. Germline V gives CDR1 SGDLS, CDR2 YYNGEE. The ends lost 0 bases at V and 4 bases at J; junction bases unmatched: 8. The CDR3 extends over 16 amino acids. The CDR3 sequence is CASSVAPGLAVYEQYF. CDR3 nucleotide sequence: TGTGCCAGCAGCGTAGCTCCGGGACTAGCTGTGTACGAGCAGTACTTC.